The 8 T cell receptor beta chains below were found in one sample sequenced in a study of tumor-infiltrating lymphocytes in primary liver carcinoma. Reverse transcription of around 500 ng total RNA with a constant-region primer produced TCR beta cDNA. Three rounds of nested multiplex PCR with slightly modified ARM-PCR produced TCR beta libraries. TRBV1-TRBV30 forward primers paired with a C-beta reverse primer were used in the first two PCR rounds, which ran roughly 10 cycles each. Via MiXCR, TCRdb re-called the multiplex PCR reads, giving one row per CDR3 protein. The sample holds around 330,000 distinct CDR3 sequences, 55% to 65% seen once. Unsorted whole blood supplied the blood RNA, and germline DNA was isolated too. What was sequenced was peripheral blood. These receptors originate from a man aged 35 to 55 with primary liver carcinoma and hepatitis B virus infection.

This rearrangement joins TRBV29-1 to TRBJ2-6; D might be TRBD1 or TRBD2, each matching 6 bases. The CDR3 is 14 residues long. Germline V gives CDR1 SQVTM, CDR2 ANQGSEA. V lost 6 bases and J lost 3, with 12 bases in between. The CDR3 DNA is TGCAGCGTGATAGGGGGAGGTGGGGCCAACGTCCTGACTTTC. Its protein is CSVIGGGGANVLTF.

Worth noting for this clonotype: A much larger clone differs from this one at a single base, so this may be a read error. The chain recombines TRBV6-2 or TRBV6-3 with TRBJ1-1; D is undetermined. This CDR3 has 14 amino acids. Germline CDR1 reads MNHEY; CDR2 reads SVGEGT. The CDR3 here is CACSFAGMNTEAFF. The DNA for the CDR3 is TGTGCCTGCAGTTTCGCCGGGATGAACACTGAAGCTTTCTTT.

This clonotype was recorded many times. A much larger clone differs by one base, so this may be a read error. The chain has TRBV29-1 and TRBJ1-1; tentatively, D is TRBD1 (5 bases). The ends were cut back, 6 bases at V and 6 bases at J, with 14 bases in the middle. The CDR3 runs 12 residues. CDR1 and CDR2 from the germline V gene are SQVTM and ANQGSEA. The CDR3 DNA follows: TGCAGCGTCTCTCAGAGCAGGGCTGAAGCTTTCTTT. Residues: CSVSQSRAEAFF.

Ten or more counts support this clonotype. The CDR3 DNA reads as TGTGCCATCAGTGTCGGAGGGGGCGCGTCGGAAAAACTGTTTTTT. This gives the protein CAISVGGGASEKLFF. This chain connects TRBV10-3 to TRBJ1-4; 7 nucleotides line up with TRBD1. J was trimmed by 8 bases and V by 4 bases; bases with no gene match: 10. The V gene's germline CDR1 is ENHRY and CDR2 SYGVKD. This CDR3 is 15 amino acids long.

This clonotype is a singleton in its sample. The chain joins TRBV4-2 to TRBJ2-1; maybe TRBD2 (6 bases). This CDR3 has 16 residues. V was shortened by 4 bases and J by 7 bases, with 20 bases between the two germline ends. Germline V CDR1 and CDR2: LGHNA, YNFKEQ. CDR3 amino acids: CASSRPLEGDPNEQFF. CDR3 in DNA: TGTGCCAGCAGCCGCCCCCTGGAGGGTGACCCGAATGAGCAGTTCTTC.

Regarding this clonotype: A much more abundant neighbour one base away suggests this may be a read error. This CDR3 reads CASGHGTGTYNEQFF. CDR3 DNA sequence: TGCGCCAGCGGCCATGGGACAGGGACGTACAATGAGCAGTTCTTC. The rearrangement uses TRBV4-3 and TRBJ2-1, with 9 bases identical to TRBD1. Germline V gene lookup returns CDR1 LGHNA and CDR2 YSLEER. This CDR3 is built from 15 residues.

Details on this clonotype: The junction does not match germline at one end; this may be a read error. CDR3 in DNA: TGTGCCAGCATTTACTCGGGTTATGGCTACACCTTC. Amino acid sequence: CASIYSGYGYTF. The chain couples TRBV6-5 to TRBJ1-2, with D unresolved. The CDR3 consists of 12 residues. CDR1 is MNHEY and CDR2 is SVGAGI in the germline V gene.

Concerning this clonotype itself: The conserved closing phenylalanine or tryptophan is absent in this CDR3, likely reflecting a read error. V usage is TRBV5-5 and J usage is TRBJ2-3; D is uncertain. V lost 0 bases and J 4 bases, leaving 6 bases between the germline ends. CDR1 is SGHKS and CDR2 is YYEKEE in the germline V gene (reference sequence). The CDR3 has 13 residues. The chain's CDR3 is CASSLGHADTQYL. The CDR3 nucleotides read TGTGCCAGCAGCTTGGGACACGCAGATACGCAGTATTTA.